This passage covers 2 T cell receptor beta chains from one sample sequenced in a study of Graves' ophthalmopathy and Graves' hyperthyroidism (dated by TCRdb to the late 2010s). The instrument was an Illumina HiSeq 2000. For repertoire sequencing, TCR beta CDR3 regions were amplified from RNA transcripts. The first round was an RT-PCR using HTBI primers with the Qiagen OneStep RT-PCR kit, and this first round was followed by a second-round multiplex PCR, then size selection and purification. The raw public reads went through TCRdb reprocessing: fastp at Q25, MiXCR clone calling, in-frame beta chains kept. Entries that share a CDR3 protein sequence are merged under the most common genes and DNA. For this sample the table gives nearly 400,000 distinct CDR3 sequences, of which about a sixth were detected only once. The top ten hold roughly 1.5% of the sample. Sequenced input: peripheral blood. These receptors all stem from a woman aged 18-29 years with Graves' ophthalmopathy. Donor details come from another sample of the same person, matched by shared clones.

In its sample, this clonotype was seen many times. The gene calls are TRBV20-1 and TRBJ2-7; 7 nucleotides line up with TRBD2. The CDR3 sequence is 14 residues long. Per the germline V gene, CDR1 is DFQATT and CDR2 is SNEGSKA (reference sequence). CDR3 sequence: CSPNIPGTSAPGYF. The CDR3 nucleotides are TGCAGCCCAAATATACCGGGAACTAGCGCCCCGGGGTACTTC.

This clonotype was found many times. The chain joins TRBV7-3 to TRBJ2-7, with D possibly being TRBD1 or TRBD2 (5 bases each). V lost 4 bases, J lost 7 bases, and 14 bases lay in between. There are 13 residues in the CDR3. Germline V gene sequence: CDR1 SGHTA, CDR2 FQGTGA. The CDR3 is CASSSLPWGEQYF. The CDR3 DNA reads TGTGCCAGCAGCTCCCTTCCGTGGGGGGAGCAGTACTTC.